This TCR beta chain derives from a study of blood T cell repertoires in COVID-19. Authors' data handling: By means of reference gene primer amplification, nucleated cell counts were estimated. The table came from immunoSEQ multiplex PCR; TCRdb's copy has only in-frame clones and leaves some out. V, J and clone size were drawn from that table, and D and trimming were deduced from the DNA. The table lists approximately 220,000 clones, 83% of them singletons. J lost 4 bases, V lost 7 bases, and 6 bases had no gene match. In germline, CDR1 is MNHNY, CDR2 SVGAGI (reference sequence). The CDR3 has 13 amino acids. This clone was seen just once.

The sequence was obtained from a woman in her forties with active or convalescent COVID-19. This chain joins TRBV6-6 and TRBJ1-2; TRBD1 matches at 7 bases. The sample consisted of peripheral blood. CDR3 amino acids: CASTQGQTYGYTF. CDR3 in DNA: TGTGCCAGCACCCAGGGACAGACCTATGGCTACACCTTC.